These 8 T cell receptor beta chains were all obtained from the same sample, sequenced in a study of T cell responses to AZD1222 COVID-19 vaccine. Libraries were prepared by immunoSEQ multiplex PCR; TCRdb keeps only in-frame clonotypes and omits some of them. The data show 100,000 to 150,000 clones, with just over 85% seen just once and about 12% held by the top ten. The sequencing here drew on peripheral blood, taken on day 0 of AZD1222 vaccination. These receptors came from an adult in good health.

The V call is TRBV20-1, the J call TRBJ1-1; D gene unclear. Per the germline V gene, CDR1 is DFQATT and CDR2 is SNEGSKA (reference sequence). Trimming shortened V by 3 bases and J by 6 bases, and 11 bases separated the two germline ends. This CDR3 comprises 12 residues. The DNA of the CDR3 is TGCAGTGCTAGTACACGCGACGCTGAAGCTTTCTTT. It encodes CSASTRDAEAFF.

This clone was detected once. The rearrangement links TRBV6-5 to TRBJ2-7; TRBD1 agrees at 8 bases. Germline V gives CDR1 MNHEY, CDR2 SVGAGI. Trimming cost V 6 bases and J 0 bases; bases outside gene matches: 7. The CDR3 has 15 amino acids. CDR3 sequence: CASRTGTGFSYEQYF. DNA for the CDR3: TGTGCCAGCAGGACCGGGACAGGTTTCTCCTACGAGCAGTACTTC.

The chain joins TRBV5-1 to TRBJ2-7; tentatively, D is TRBD2 (5 bases). The CDR3 length is 14 residues. Germline V gives CDR1 SGHRS, CDR2 YFSETQ. With 0 bases removed from V and 5 bases from J, the gap between germline ends came to 12 bases. CDR3 loop: CASSLAPRVDEQYF. The CDR3 nucleotides read TGCGCCAGCAGCTTGGCCCCGCGGGTCGACGAGCAGTACTTC.

The chain links TRBV7-2 to TRBJ1-1; 8 nucleotides line up with TRBD1. J lost 4 bases, V lost 6 bases, and 4 bases had no gene match. Germline values: CDR1 SGHTA, CDR2 FQGNSA. This CDR3 region has 13 residues. The CDR3 region is CASRTQGATEAFF. CDR3 in DNA: TGTGCCAGCAGGACGCAGGGGGCCACTGAAGCTTTCTTT.

The chain links TRBV7-9 to TRBJ1-6, with D unresolved. The CDR3 length is 14 residues. V lost 1 base and J lost 8, with 9 bases in between. Germline loops: CDR1 SEHNR, CDR2 FQNEAQ (reference sequence). CDR3 amino acids: CASSLDSFYSPLHF. In nucleotides, the CDR3 is TGTGCCAGCAGCTTAGACAGTTTTTATTCACCCCTCCACTTT.

V and J are TRBV11-2 and TRBJ1-4; D is ambiguous. V was pared by 3 bases and J by 8 bases, with 16 bases between. The CDR3 length is 15 residues. Looked up from germline, CDR1 is SGHAT and CDR2 is FQNNGV. DNA of the CDR3: TGTGCCAGCAGCTTTATCCAGGCAGGCTACGAAAAACTGTTTTTT. Its translation: CASSFIQAGYEKLFF.

The chain links TRBV3-1 (or the pseudogene TRBV3-2) to TRBJ2-3; weak D call: TRBD2 (7 bases). Trimming shortened V by 6 bases and J by 0 bases, and 22 bases separated the two germline ends. The CDR3 length is 18 residues. Germline V gives CDR1 LGHDT, CDR2 YNNKEL (reference sequence). Written as DNA, the CDR3 is TGTGCCAGCAGGCCCCGCAGGGAGGGGGTTTCTAGCACAGATACGCAGTATTTT. It translates to CASRPRREGVSSTDTQYF.

V gene TRBV5-5 combines with J gene TRBJ1-2; no clear D. The CDR3 is 17 residues long. Per germline, CDR1 SGHKS and CDR2 YYEKEE (reference sequence). V lost 1 base and J 2 bases, leaving 18 bases between the germline ends. The CDR3 reads CASSLRPETEINYGYTF. In nucleotides, the CDR3 is TGTGCCAGCAGCTTGCGGCCCGAGACCGAAATCAACTATGGCTACACCTTC.